This record covers a single T cell receptor beta chain. These data belong to a study of metastatic and nonmetastatic thyroid tumors. Overall study: Repertoires from blood and tumor or nodule tissue of malignant and benign thyroid patients were compared.

Authors' processing steps: In papillary thyroid cancer, a distant-metastasis classifier was built using CDR3 differences across clinicopathological groups. TCRdb re-called the PCR reads via MiXCR. The V and J calls were determined by TCRdb, not by the authors. In the table there are roughly 45,000 clones, roughly 3.1% of which are singletons. Trimming removed 7 bases from V and 3 bases from J; junction bases left unmatched: 11. Germline values: CDR1 MNHEY, CDR2 SMNVEV (reference sequence). The CDR3 is made up of 15 amino acids. All patients were treatment-naive before thyroid surgery. The rearrangement uses TRBV27 and TRBJ2-7, with 8 nucleotides matching TRBD2. The clonotype originates from a female donor with papillary thyroid cancer or a benign thyroid nodule (not recorded which). Some clones in this sample may be carry-over from other donors' samples. Material: blood. CDR3 sequence: CASISSGSGGYEQYF. CDR3 coding DNA: TGTGCCAGCATTTCAAGCGGGAGCGGGGGCTACGAGCAGTACTTC.